The table lists the clone carrying this TCR beta chain with many counts. The CDR3 runs 13 residues. V lost 8 bases and J lost 4, with 11 bases in between. Germline assignment: CDR1 KGHDR and CDR2 SFDVKD. This specimen comes from a study of neurological immune-mediated disorders. The team produced cDNA through 5'RACE using 10-nucleotide random UMIs. Via MiXCR, TCRdb re-called the 5' RACE reads, giving one row per CDR3 protein. The table records tens of thousands of distinct CDR3 sequences, about 9.4% of them present only once. This sequence was found in a man over 45 in good health. Sequencing was performed on PBMCs. The V gene is TRBV24-1, the J gene TRBJ2-1; possibly TRBD1 for D (6 bases). For the CDR3, the DNA is TGTGCCACCATGTCGGACAGTTACAATGAGCAGTTCTTC. It codes for CATMSDSYNEQFF.